Following are 16 T cell receptor beta chains from one sample sequenced in a study of T cells after yellow fever vaccination. TCRdb analysed the 5' RACE reads with MiXCR anew, one entry per CDR3 protein. The sample records 600,000 to 750,000 distinct CDR3 sequences, around 12% being singletons. The sample was PBMCs, taken on the day of the yellow fever booster vaccination. The receptors come from a man aged 25 to 45 who received the YFV17D yellow fever vaccine.

This clonotype was seen only a few times. V is TRBV29-1 and J is TRBJ1-1, with D perhaps matching TRBD1 (5 bases). Trimming shortened V by 4 bases and J by 1 base, and 10 bases separated the two germline ends. The CDR3 spans 13 residues. Germline V CDR1 and CDR2: SQVTM, ANQGSEA. The CDR3 spells CSVVVGGNTEAFF. The CDR3 bases are TGCAGCGTTGTAGTTGGGGGGAACACTGAAGCTTTCTTT.

V usage is TRBV29-1 and J usage is TRBJ2-2, with 7 positions matching TRBD2. This CDR3 comprises 13 residues. The trim removed 4 bases at V and 3 bases at J, leaving 2 bases unmatched. CDR1 is SQVTM and CDR2 is ANQGSEA in the germline V gene. This chain's CDR3 is CSVGGSYTGELFF. The CDR3 DNA reads as TGCAGCGTTGGCGGGAGTTACACCGGGGAGCTGTTTTTT.

This clonotype showed up just a few times. The rearrangement links TRBV3-1 to TRBJ2-1; the D is unclear. CDR3 length: 17 amino acids. Germline CDR1 reads LGHDT; CDR2 reads YNNKEL (reference sequence). With 4 bases removed from V and 0 bases from J, the gap between germline ends came to 16 bases. Here the CDR3 DNA reads TGTGCCAGCAGCCGGTTTTCCGGAAAGAGCTCCTACAATGAGCAGTTCTTC. Its protein product is CASSRFSGKSSYNEQFF.

The chain has TRBV2 and TRBJ2-5; D not certain. Trimming cost V 8 bases and J 5 bases, with 15 bases left between them. The CDR3 extends over 13 amino acids. Germline CDR1 SNHLY, CDR2 FYNNEI. CDR3 nucleotide sequence: TGTGCCAGCTGTCGTAGTTTGGCTGAGACCCAGTACTTC. Amino acid sequence: CASCRSLAETQYF.

The chain carries TRBV6-2 or TRBV6-3 and TRBJ2-7, with 8 bases fitting TRBD2. Trimming took 7 bases from V and 3 from J; bases not matched to a gene: 5. The CDR3 contains 13 residues. The germline V gene has CDR1 MNHEY and CDR2 SVGEGT. The CDR3 sequence: CASNIAGRYEQYF. The CDR3 coding sequence is TGTGCCAGCAACATAGCGGGACGCTACGAGCAGTACTTC.

The table lists this clonotype with a few counts. The chain is built from TRBV7-9 and TRBJ2-7, with TRBD1 matching 10 bases. There are 16 residues in the CDR3. Germline CDR1 SEHNR, CDR2 FQNEAQ (reference sequence). V lost 5 bases to trimming and J lost 4 bases; unmatched junction nucleotides: 11. CDR3 residues: CASSPRMGQGIYEQYF. DNA for the CDR3: TGTGCCAGCAGCCCTAGGATGGGACAGGGGATTTACGAGCAGTACTTC. Supplemented by reference TRBV7-9 and TRBJ2-7, the full variable domain reads DTGVSQNPRHKITKRGQNVTFRCDPISEHNRLYWYRQTLGQGPEFLTYFQNEAQLEKSRLLSDRFSAERPKGSFSTLEIQRTEQGDSAMYLCASSPRMGQGIYEQYFGPGTRLTVT.

This clonotype was picked up a small number of times. V is TRBV11-2 and J is TRBJ2-3; 14 bases agree with TRBD2. CDR3 length: 18 amino acids. Losses at the gene ends were 3 bases for V and 5 bases for J; bases not matched to a gene: 10. The V gene's germline CDR1 is SGHAT and CDR2 FQNNGV. CDR3: CASSLGRGLAGVGDTQYF. Written as DNA, the CDR3 is TGTGCCAGCAGCTTGGGAAGGGGACTAGCGGGAGTAGGAGATACGCAGTATTTT.

The sample holds many counts of this clonotype. The chain couples TRBV5-1 to TRBJ1-2; D unresolved. CDR1 and CDR2 (germline): SGHRS, YFSETQ. The CDR3 runs 12 residues. The V and J ends lost 1 base and 8 bases respectively, with 9 bases between them. In nucleotides, the CDR3 is TGCGCCAGCAGCTTGACCAGTGACGGCTACACCTTC. Translating gives CASSLTSDGYTF. Filled out from reference TRBV5-1 and TRBJ1-2, the complete variable domain reads KAGVTQTPRYLIKTRGQQVTLSCSPISGHRSVSWYQQTPGQGLQFLFEYFSETQRNKGNFPGRFSGRQFSNSRSEMNVSTLELGDSALYLCASSLTSDGYTFGSGTRLTVV.

The genes are TRBV10-1 and TRBJ1-1; D remains unclear. V was trimmed by 4 bases and J by 5 bases, leaving 14 bases between them. The germline V gene encodes CDR1 WNHNN and CDR2 SYGVQD (reference sequence). CDR3 size: 14 residues. The CDR3 is CASSAQKGLTEAFF. CDR3 DNA sequence: TGCGCCAGCAGTGCACAGAAAGGGTTGACTGAAGCTTTCTTT.

The chain is built from TRBV6-2 or TRBV6-3 and TRBJ2-7, with D possibly matching TRBD2 (6 bases). V was cut by 8 bases and J by 3 bases, with 17 bases left in between. The CDR3 has 14 residues. Germline V CDR1 and CDR2: MNHEY, SVGEGT. The CDR3 sequence is CASRRRGGIYEQYF. CDR3 in DNA: TGTGCCAGCCGCCGGAGGGGCGGGATCTACGAGCAGTACTTC.

The chain uses TRBV6-1 and TRBJ2-2, with 9 bases fitting TRBD1. The CDR3 totals 15 residues. With 7 bases clipped from V and 4 bases from J, the junction kept 7 bases outside the gene matches. Germline lookup yields CDR1 MNHNS and CDR2 SASEGT. The CDR3 reads CASKTGGLSTGELFF. CDR3 in DNA: TGTGCCAGCAAGACAGGGGGATTGAGCACCGGGGAGCTGTTTTTT.

The chain employs TRBV6-5 and TRBJ1-3, with D unresolved. In germline, CDR1 is MNHEY, CDR2 SVGAGI. The V and J ends lost 2 bases and 1 base respectively, with 9 bases between them. The CDR3 is 15 residues long. CDR3 nucleotides: TGTGCCAGCAGTTACGGGATGGGGTCTGGAAACACCATATATTTT. It encodes CASSYGMGSGNTIYF.

The V and J genes are TRBV7-3 and TRBJ2-1; D call uncertain. Trimming removed 0 bases at V and 7 bases at J, with 7 bases between. CDR3 length: 13 amino acids. Germline lookup yields CDR1 SGHTA and CDR2 FQGTGA. The CDR3 nucleotides are TGTGCCAGCAGCTTAACTAGTGTGAATGAGCAGTTCTTC. The encoded protein is CASSLTSVNEQFF.

This clonotype was seen only a few times. Here the CDR3 DNA reads TGTGCCAGCAGTTTAATGGCTAGCGGGTACGAGCAGTACTTC. Translating it yields CASSLMASGYEQYF. This rearrangement joins TRBV27 to TRBJ2-7, with TRBD2 matching 8 bases. Germline lookup yields CDR1 MNHEY and CDR2 SMNVEV (reference sequence). There are 14 residues in the CDR3. Trimming took 2 bases from V and 4 from J; bases not matched to a gene: 4.

V and J are TRBV5-6 and TRBJ2-1; no definite D call. There are 13 residues in the CDR3. The ends were cut back, 5 bases at V and 5 bases at J, with 11 bases in the middle. Germline-derived CDR1 and CDR2 are SGHDT and YYEEEE. The DNA of the CDR3 is TGTGCCAGCAGACGTGACACAGACAATGAGCAGTTCTTC. Residues: CASRRDTDNEQFF.

V is TRBV19 and J is TRBJ2-1; D is possibly TRBD1 or TRBD2 (5 bases each). Germline CDR1 and CDR2: LNHDA and SQIVND (reference sequence). V lost 0 bases and J lost 2, with 14 bases in between. This CDR3 is built from 17 residues. CDR3 coding DNA: TGTGCCAGTAGTATAGATCGGGGAAGCAGGGCCTACAATGAGCAGTTCTTC. The encoded protein is CASSIDRGSRAYNEQFF.